This T cell receptor beta chain was identified in a study of T cell changes during pregnancy in multiple sclerosis. This CDR3 has 13 amino acids. Germline lookup yields CDR1 SGHVS and CDR2 FNYEAQ. Trimming took 3 bases from V and 3 from J, leaving 6 bases between them. Some clones are missing from TCRdb's copy, which holds only in-frame ones; the method was immunoSEQ multiplex PCR. The sample has around 65,000 clones; about 93% are singletons. The sequenced sample was peripheral blood, obtained in the third trimester of pregnancy. The gene calls are TRBV7-6 and TRBJ2-1; a possible D gene is TRBD2 (5 bases). This receptor was identified in a female donor in good health, enrolled as a control in a pregnancy study. The CDR3 coding sequence is TGTGCCAGCAGCTTGAGCGGCTACAATGAGCAGTTCTTC. This sequence encodes CASSLSGYNEQFF.